One and the same sample provided the 25 T cell receptor beta chains below, sequenced in a study of blood T cell repertoires in COVID-19. Repertoires were generated with immunoSEQ multiplex PCR, while TCRdb's copy carries only in-frame clones and drops some. The sample lists under 300,000 clones; under 95% were seen once. Input material: PBMCs or T cells enriched from blood (not recorded which). Every receptor here comes from a woman aged 40 to 50 with acute COVID-19.

The CDR3 protein is CASSVSPRTGGYGYTF. For the CDR3, the DNA is TGTGCCAGCAGCGTAAGCCCCCGAACGGGGGGCTACGGCTACACCTTC. J is TRBJ1-2 and V is TRBV9, with D possibly matching TRBD1 (6 bases). This CDR3 is 16 amino acids long. V was trimmed by 1 base and J by 8 bases, leaving 21 bases between them. Germline V lookup: CDR1 SGDLS, CDR2 YYNGEE.

In this sample, this clone turned up once. The chain combines TRBV19 with TRBJ1-3; D remains ambiguous. From germline, CDR1 is LNHDA and CDR2 SQIVND (reference sequence). The CDR3 totals 13 residues. Deletions cut 6 bases from V and 8 bases from J, with 14 bases between. The CDR3 region has the DNA TGTGCCAGTAGACGTACTTTCGCGGACACCATATATTTT. This gives the protein CASRRTFADTIYF.

This clone came up once. The rearrangement uses TRBV2 and TRBJ1-5; a possible D gene is TRBD1 (5 bases). The CDR3 is 16 amino acids. In germline, CDR1 is SNHLY, CDR2 FYNNEI. The ends were cut back, 4 bases at V and 0 bases at J, with 13 bases in the middle. This chain's CDR3 is CASSGMRGVSNQPQHF. The CDR3 region has the DNA TGTGCCAGCAGTGGGATGCGGGGGGTTAGCAATCAGCCCCAGCATTTT.

This chain's CDR3 is CASSFGQNTEAFF. The CDR3 DNA follows: TGTGCCAGCAGCTTCGGACAGAACACTGAAGCTTTCTTT. The genes are TRBV11-2 and TRBJ1-1; D is perhaps TRBD1 (5 bases). V lost 3 bases and J lost 1, with 6 bases in between. This CDR3 region has 13 residues. Looked up from germline, CDR1 is SGHAT and CDR2 is FQNNGV.

V is TRBV9 and J is TRBJ1-6, with 10 bases fitting TRBD1. Germline CDR1 and CDR2: SGDLS and YYNGEE. Germline trimming cut 3 bases from V and 9 bases from J; bases unmatched to any gene: 3. The CDR3 contains 14 residues. CDR3 DNA sequence: TGTGCCAGCAGCGAGACAGGGGGCTCTTCACCCCTCCACTTT. This sequence encodes CASSETGGSSPLHF. The variable domain in full, with the rest retrieved from reference TRBV9 and TRBJ1-6, is DSGVTQTPKHLITATGQRVTLRCSPRSGDLSVYWYQQSLDQGLQFLIQYYNGEERAKGNILERFSAQQFPDLHSELNLSSLELGDSALYFCASSETGGSSPLHFGNGTRLTVT.

V is TRBV19 and J is TRBJ2-7; 7 bases align to TRBD2. Germline lookup yields CDR1 LNHDA and CDR2 SQIVND (reference sequence). V lost 3 bases to trimming and J lost 5 bases; unmatched junction nucleotides: 10. CDR3 length: 15 residues. The CDR3 reads CASSIGGREVDEQYF. In nucleotides, the CDR3 is TGTGCCAGTAGTATCGGTGGCCGGGAGGTCGACGAGCAGTACTTC.

About this clone itself: No conserved phenylalanine or tryptophan is present at the end of the CDR3, so a read error is the likely explanation. The chain couples TRBV28 to TRBJ1-2; D possibly corresponds to TRBD1 (5 bases). V dropped 2 bases and J dropped 6 bases, with 13 bases sitting between them. Germline V lookup: CDR1 MDHEN, CDR2 SYDVKM. The CDR3 runs 14 residues. The CDR3 reads CASSLTARVHGYTL. The CDR3 nucleotides are TGTGCCAGCAGTTTAACCGCCAGGGTCCATGGCTACACCCTC.

The chain joins TRBV3-1 (or the pseudogene TRBV3-2) to TRBJ1-4; TRBD1 aligns across 11 bases. The CDR3 extends over 15 amino acids. The germline V gene has CDR1 LGHDT and CDR2 YNNKEL (reference sequence). V shed 4 bases and J 7 bases; nucleotides not matched to a gene: 5. The CDR3 reads CASSLGQGAGEKLFF. The CDR3 DNA follows: TGTGCCAGCAGCCTCGGACAGGGGGCGGGTGAAAAACTGTTTTTT.

The chain combines TRBV9 with TRBJ1-3; TRBD1 aligns across 7 bases. This CDR3 has 17 amino acids. The V and J ends lost 3 bases and 6 bases, in that order; junction bases with no gene match: 15. Germline V gene lookup returns CDR1 SGDLS and CDR2 YYNGEE. The CDR3 protein is CASSGPVRDSNENTIYF. The DNA of the CDR3 is TGTGCCAGCAGCGGACCGGTTCGGGACAGCAATGAAAACACCATATATTTT.

The DNA of the CDR3 is TGCGCCAGCAGCTTGGCCATCAGGCAGCCGCGTGCCGGGGAGCTGTTTTTT. Protein: CASSLAIRQPRAGELFF. The chain is built from TRBV5-1 and TRBJ2-2, with D hard to call. Between the trimmed V and J ends, which lost 0 bases and 6 bases, there was a span of 18 bases. CDR1 and CDR2 from the germline V gene are SGHRS and YFSETQ. The CDR3 loop spans 17 amino acids.

This clone was observed a handful of times. The chain employs TRBV2 and TRBJ1-3; D gene unclear. V lost 7 bases and J 3 bases, leaving 13 bases between the germline ends. Germline CDR1 and CDR2: SNHLY and FYNNEI. The CDR3 extends over 14 amino acids. The CDR3 sequence is CASKIDYSGNTIYF. CDR3 DNA sequence: TGTGCCAGCAAGATAGACTATAGTGGAAACACCATATATTTT.

The chain joins TRBV2 to TRBJ1-6; 9 bases agree with TRBD1. The germline V gene encodes CDR1 SNHLY and CDR2 FYNNEI. This CDR3 is built from 15 residues. V dropped 7 bases and J dropped 7; count of bases not matched to a gene: 8. The DNA of the CDR3 is TGTGCCAGCAAGGTTCAGGGGACAGGGAATTCACCCCTCCACTTT. Its protein product is CASKVQGTGNSPLHF.

The chain joins TRBV7-8 to TRBJ2-3; D is uncertain. Germline V lookup: CDR1 SGHVS, CDR2 FQNEAQ. V dropped 2 bases and J dropped 3 bases, with 9 bases sitting between them. The CDR3 extends over 14 amino acids. This CDR3 reads CASSLSTTTDTQYF. The CDR3, as DNA: TGTGCCAGCAGCTTATCAACTACGACAGATACGCAGTATTTT.

This chain uses TRBV6-2 or TRBV6-3 with TRBJ2-7, with a tentative D call TRBD1 (5 bases). The CDR3 runs to 13 residues. The V gene's germline CDR1 is MNHEY and CDR2 SVGEGT. The ends were cut back, 2 bases at V and 2 bases at J, with 7 bases in the middle. CDR3 region: CASSYQGAYEQYF. The CDR3 nucleotides are TGTGCCAGCAGTTACCAAGGGGCCTACGAGCAGTACTTC.

V is TRBV5-1 and J is TRBJ2-7; 10 bases fit TRBD1. CDR1 is SGHRS, CDR2 YFSETQ, per germline. V lost 4 bases and J lost 2; bases outside the gene matches: 6. This CDR3 region has 15 residues. The CDR3 sequence is CASSPGTGVTYEQYF. The CDR3, as DNA: TGCGCCAGCAGCCCAGGGACAGGGGTTACCTACGAGCAGTACTTC.

This clone was detected once. V and J are TRBV2 and TRBJ2-2; 11 nucleotides agree with TRBD2. V lost 6 bases, J lost 5 bases, and 8 bases stayed unmatched. This CDR3 region has 16 residues. CDR1 and CDR2 (germline): SNHLY, FYNNEI. CDR3 coding DNA: TGTGCCAGCAGAGCACTAGCGGGGGCGGAGACCGGGGAGCTGTTTTTT. Protein: CASRALAGAETGELFF. The whole variable domain, remainder taken from reference TRBV2 and TRBJ2-2, is EPEVTQTPSHQVTQMGQEVILRCVPISNHLYFYWYRQILGQKVEFLVSFYNNEISEKSEIFDDQFSVERPDGSNFTLKIRSTKLEDSAMYFCASRALAGAETGELFFGEGSRLTVL.

The chain has TRBV7-9 and TRBJ1-2; D is perhaps TRBD1 (5 bases). Germline CDR1 reads SEHNR; CDR2 reads FQNEAQ (reference sequence). The CDR3 length is 11 residues. The V end was cut by 5 bases, the J end by 8 bases, with 9 bases between. CDR3 in amino acids: CASSPGSGYTF. The CDR3 bases are TGTGCCAGCAGCCCAGGGTCCGGCTACACCTTC.

The chain combines TRBV29-1 with TRBJ2-4; D ambiguous. V was shortened by 7 bases and J by 4 bases, with 11 bases between the two germline ends. Germline V gene sequence: CDR1 SQVTM, CDR2 ANQGSEA. This CDR3 is 12 amino acids long. DNA of the CDR3: TGCAGCGGACGGGTTGGGAAAAACATTCAGTACTTC. It yields the protein CSGRVGKNIQYF.

The chain combines TRBV19 with TRBJ1-3, with D possibly matching TRBD1 (5 bases). Germline V lookup: CDR1 LNHDA, CDR2 SQIVND (reference sequence). Trimming cost V 6 bases and J 2 bases, with 14 bases left between them. The CDR3 is 15 amino acids. Here the CDR3 DNA reads TGTGCCAGTAGCACGCCGGCAGGGACTGGAAACACCATATATTTT. Amino acid sequence: CASSTPAGTGNTIYF.

This clone showed up just once. The chain links TRBV18 to TRBJ2-7; 8 positions match TRBD2. The V segment lost 5 bases and the J segment 0 bases; nucleotides outside the gene matches: 6. The CDR3 consists of 15 residues. Germline CDR1 KGHSH, CDR2 LQKENI. The CDR3 loop reads CASSSTSVLSYEQYF. The DNA of the CDR3 is TGTGCCAGCTCATCGACTAGCGTTCTCTCCTACGAGCAGTACTTC.

J is TRBJ2-1 and V is TRBV24-1, with TRBD2 matching over 10 bases. Germline trimming cut 1 base from V and 7 bases from J; bases unmatched to any gene: 3. Germline loops: CDR1 KGHDR, CDR2 SFDVKD. This CDR3 has 15 amino acids. The CDR3 sequence is CATSDFRGLANEQFF. In DNA form, the CDR3 reads TGTGCCACCAGTGATTTCCGGGGACTAGCGAATGAGCAGTTCTTC.

This rearrangement joins TRBV14 to TRBJ2-1, with 9 bases identical to TRBD2. This CDR3 contains 15 residues. Germline V gene lookup returns CDR1 SGHDN and CDR2 FVKESK. The V segment lost 4 bases and the J segment 2 bases; nucleotides outside the gene matches: 3. The CDR3 DNA is TGTGCCAGCAGCCGGCGCGGGGGGGCCTACAATGAGCAGTTCTTC. Its translation: CASSRRGGAYNEQFF.

The chain links TRBV30 to TRBJ1-1; D remains unclear. Germline-derived CDR1 and CDR2 are GTSNPN and SVGIG (reference sequence). The germline V and J ends were trimmed by 4 bases and 3 bases, with 15 bases remaining between them. The CDR3 spans 14 residues. The CDR3 nucleotides are TGTGCCTGGACCGCGACACCCAGACACACTGAAGCTTTCTTT. Amino acids: CAWTATPRHTEAFF.

The chain recombines TRBV27 with TRBJ2-2; 7 bases are shared with TRBD2. The germline gives CDR1 MNHEY, CDR2 SMNVEV (reference sequence). With V trimmed by 3 bases and J by 3 bases, 1 base remained unmatched. The CDR3 has 14 amino acids. CDR3 loop: CASSFGGYTGELFF. Here the CDR3 DNA reads TGTGCCAGCAGTTTCGGGGGGTACACCGGGGAGCTGTTTTTT.

The J gene is TRBJ2-1, the V gene TRBV11-2; weak D call: TRBD2 (6 bases). This CDR3 spans 15 amino acids. The V and J ends lost 4 bases and 4 bases respectively, with 14 bases between them. Germline values: CDR1 SGHAT, CDR2 FQNNGV. The CDR3 protein is CASSSLRGIYNEQFF. The CDR3 coding sequence is TGTGCCAGCAGCTCTCTTCGGGGGATTTACAATGAGCAGTTCTTC.